Listed below are T cell receptor beta chains from one sample, sequenced in a study of cytomegalovirus exposure and HLA in healthy donors. Method: immunoSEQ multiplex PCR; TCRdb's copy keeps in-frame clones and lacks some. The profile covers under 200,000 clones, with 75% to 90% appearing a single time and 2% to 3% taken by the ten largest. The sequencing input was PBMCs. These receptors were taken from a woman between 50 and 59 years old in good health and CMV-seropositive. Each CDR3 is given with its conserved first and last residue. The order of the fields is D gene, clone size, CDR3 length, J gene, V gene, CDR3 DNA, CDR3 protein. The D gene is left open where the match is weak. Rows give clone size only sometimes, using once, few, many, or a class for an expanded clone.

-	-	17	TRBJ2-7	TRBV21-1	TGTGCCAGCAGCGGGGCGGACAGCCGTCTTTGCTCCTACGAGCAGTACTTC	CASSGADSRLCSYEQYF
-	-	14	TRBJ1-5	TRBV28	TGTGCCAGCAGTGGTGGGACAAGCAATCAGCCCCAGCATTTT	CASSGGTSNQPQHF
-	-	14	TRBJ1-3	TRBV30	TGTGCCTGGAGTCCCGGGAAGGGAGGAAACACCATATATTTT	CAWSPGKGGNTIYF
TRBD2	-	15	TRBJ2-1	TRBV2	TGTGCCAGCAGCACAGAGCGGGGGCTCCACAATGAGCAGTTCTTC	CASSTERGLHNEQFF
-	-	12	TRBJ2-5	TRBV29-1	TGCAGCGTTAAACAGGGACCCGAGACCCAGTACTTC	CSVKQGPETQYF
-	-	14	TRBJ1-1	TRBV2	TGTGCCAGCAGTGAATGGGAGGGGGTCACTGAAGCTTTCTTT	CASSEWEGVTEAFF
-	-	16	TRBJ2-1	TRBV7-9	TGTGCCAGCAGCTCGGCAACAGGGACAATAGAAGGGTCCCAGTTCTTC	CASSSATGTIEGSQFF
TRBD1	-	15	TRBJ1-6	TRBV11-2	TGTGCCAGCAGCGCGGGGACAGGTTGGGAGTCACCCCTCCACTTT	CASSAGTGWESPLHF
-	-	14	TRBJ1-2	TRBV6-5	TGTGCCAGCAGTGTCTCCGGCAGGGCGGGAGGCTACACCTTC	CASSVSGRAGGYTF
-	-	14	TRBJ2-3	TRBV18	TGTGCCAGCTCACCCCTACCCTCTGCGGATACGCAGTATTTT	CASSPLPSADTQYF
-	-	15	TRBJ1-2	TRBV14	TGTGCCAGCAGCCAAGATCGCCCGGTTTTCTATGGCTACACCTTC	CASSQDRPVFYGYTF
TRBD1	-	16	TRBJ2-3	TRBV5-1	TGCGCCAGCAGCTTGAACAGGGGGCTCGGCACAGATACGCAGTATTTT	CASSLNRGLGTDTQYF
-	-	14	TRBJ1-4	TRBV28	TGTGCCAGCAGCGAGGGGGGGACCCAGGAAAAACTGTTTTTT	CASSEGGTQEKLFF
-	-	15	TRBJ2-1	TRBV5-4	TGTGCCAGCAGCCTGGGTCAGGGGCGGTTAAATGAGCAGTTCTTC	CASSLGQGRLNEQFF
-	-	12	TRBJ2-5	TRBV5-4	TGTGCCAGCAGCCTGTGGGGAGAGCCCCAGTACTTC	CASSLWGEPQYF
-	-	16	TRBJ2-2	TRBV7-2	TGTGCCAGCCAAGCCCTGGGGGGTATGAACACCGGGGAGCTGTTTTTT	CASQALGGMNTGELFF
TRBD1	-	15	TRBJ1-5	TRBV6-5	TGTGCCAGCACTCTGACCGGGACAGGTAGAGAGCCCCAGCATTTT	CASTLTGTGREPQHF
TRBD1	once	13	TRBJ1-2	TRBV29-1	TGCAGCGCCGAGGACAGGACTAACTATGGCTACACCTTC	CSAEDRTNYGYTF
TRBD2	-	18	TRBJ2-3	TRBV4-1	TGCGCCAGCAGCCAAGATGGACTAGCGGGGGGTTTAACAGATACGCAGTATTTT	CASSQDGLAGGLTDTQYF
-	few	16	TRBJ1-6	TRBV6-9	TGTGCCAGCAGTCCAGCAGGGCCCTCCTATAATTCACCCCTCCACTTT	CASSPAGPSYNSPLHF
-	-	15	TRBJ1-2	TRBV14	TGTGCCAGCAGCCAAGAGTCCGGCAGGGGCTATGGCTACACCTTC	CASSQESGRGYGYTF
TRBD2	-	16	TRBJ2-5	TRBV7-9	TGTGCCAGCAGCTTACTACTAGCGGGGGGGAAAGAGACCCAGTACTTC	CASSLLLAGGKETQYF
TRBD1	-	13	TRBJ2-7	TRBV6-1	TGTGCCAGCACCCGGGACAGGTCCTACGAGCAGTACTTC	CASTRDRSYEQYF
TRBD2	-	15	TRBJ2-5	TRBV6-6	TGTGCCAGTGGACTAGCGGGGGGGATTGGTGAGATCCAGTACTTC	CASGLAGGIGEIQYF
TRBD1	few	13	TRBJ1-1	TRBV6-1	TGTGCCAGCACAAGGGACAGGGTCACTGAAGCTTTCTTT	CASTRDRVTEAFF
-	-	14	TRBJ1-2	TRBV4-2	TGTGCCAGCAGCCAAGCCAGGGGCGCCTCTGGCTACACCTTC	CASSQARGASGYTF
TRBD1	few	17	TRBJ2-6	TRBV19	TGTGCCAGTAGTGCCTGGGACAGGCGCTCTGGGGCCAACGTCCTGACTTTC	CASSAWDRRSGANVLTF
-	-	13	TRBJ1-2	TRBV9	TGTGCCAGCAGCGTAGAGAGCAACTATGGCTACACCTTC	CASSVESNYGYTF
TRBD2	once	21	TRBJ2-3	TRBV18	TGTGCCAGCTCACTTCGGACACTAACCGGGACTAGCGGGGGGGCCGCAGATACGCAGTATTTT	CASSLRTLTGTSGGAADTQYF
-	-	14	TRBJ1-3	TRBV5-1	TGCGCCAGCAGAGAACAGGGATCTGGAAACACCATATATTTT	CASREQGSGNTIYF
-	-	11	TRBJ2-7	TRBV6-5	TGTGCCAGCAGTTCTCGGACATACGAGTACTTC	CASSSRTYEYF
-	-	13	TRBJ1-1	TRBV6-1	TGTGCCAGCAGTGAAGGATTAAGGGGGGAAGCTTTCTTT	CASSEGLRGEAFF
TRBD1	-	16	TRBJ2-5	TRBV5-5	TGTGCCAGCAGCGTATCAGGGGGCGCGAATCGGGAGACCCAGTACTTC	CASSVSGGANRETQYF
TRBD1	few	14	TRBJ2-7	TRBV6-6	TGTGCCAGCAGGCACACCGGGACAGACTACGAGCAGTACTTC	CASRHTGTDYEQYF
-	-	14	TRBJ2-5	TRBV5-1	TGCGCCAGCAGCCGCGGTTCTACTGGGGAGACCCAGTACTTC	CASSRGSTGETQYF
-	-	13	TRBJ2-7	TRBV27	TGTGCCAGCAGTCTCGGGACACCTTACGAGCAGTACTTC	CASSLGTPYEQYF
TRBD1	-	13	TRBJ1-1	TRBV30	TGTGCCTGCCTCCGGGACAGGGGGAGCGAAGCTTTCTTT	CACLRDRGSEAFF
-	few	14	TRBJ1-1	TRBV5-4	TGTGCCAGCAGCGCACCGGACACGAACACTGAAGCTTTCTTT	CASSAPDTNTEAFF
-	-	15	TRBJ2-4	TRBV4-1	TGCGCCAGCAGCCAAGTGGCTCTAGCCAAAAACATTCAGTACTTC	CASSQVALAKNIQYF
TRBD1	-	13	TRBJ1-2	TRBV10-3	TGTGCCATCAGGGACAGGGAGGATAGTGGCTACACCTTC	CAIRDREDSGYTF
TRBD1	-	16	TRBJ1-3	TRBV4-1	TGCGCCAGCAGCCAAGCAGGGGACAGGCGTGGAAACACCATATATTTT	CASSQAGDRRGNTIYF